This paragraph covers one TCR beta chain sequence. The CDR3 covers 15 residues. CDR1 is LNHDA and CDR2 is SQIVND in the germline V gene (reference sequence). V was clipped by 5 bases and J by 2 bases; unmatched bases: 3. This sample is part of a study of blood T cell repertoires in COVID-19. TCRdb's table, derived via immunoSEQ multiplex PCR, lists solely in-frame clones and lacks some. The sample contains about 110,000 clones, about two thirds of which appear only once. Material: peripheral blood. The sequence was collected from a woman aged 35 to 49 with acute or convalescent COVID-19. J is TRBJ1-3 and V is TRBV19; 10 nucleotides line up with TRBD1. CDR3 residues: CASSPGTGAGNTIYF. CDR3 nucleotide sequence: TGTGCCAGTAGTCCCGGGACAGGGGCTGGAAACACCATATATTTT.